The rows below give T cell receptor beta chains drawn from one sample of a study of blood T cell repertoires in COVID-19. Generated by immunoSEQ multiplex PCR, the TCRdb table keeps only in-frame clones and is missing some. This sample has about 130,000 clones, with 80% to 90% found just once. Sequencing was done on a sample of peripheral blood. Receptors originate from a man aged 50-60 years with active or convalescent COVID-19. CDR3s include the opening cysteine and the closing phenylalanine or tryptophan. The D gene is left open where the match is weak. Clone size is stated in some rows and not others, as once, few, many or a class when expanded.

clone_size | cdr3_length | d_call | j_call | v_call | cdr3_nt | cdr3_aa
- | 15 | TRBD2 | TRBJ2-3 | TRBV5-1 | TGCGCCAGCGCCCGGACTAGCGGGGGGACAGATACGCAGTATTTT | CASARTSGGTDTQYF
once | 16 | - | TRBJ2-5 | TRBV12-2 | TGTGCAAGACGGACTAGCGGGGGCTGTCGGGTGGAGACCCAGTACTTC | CARRTSGGCRVETQYF
once | 17 | TRBD1 | TRBJ1-3 | TRBV4-1 | TGCGCCAGCAGCCCACTGCCAACAGGGGGTGCTGGAAACACCATATATTTT | CASSPLPTGGAGNTIYF
- | 15 | - | TRBJ1-5 | TRBV19 | TGTGCCAGTAGTATATTGGACAGCGGCAATCAGCCCCAGCATTTT | CASSILDSGNQPQHF
- | 16 | TRBD2 | TRBJ2-7 | TRBV4-3 | TGCGCCAGCAGCCAAGACCTTAGCGGGGGGGCTTACGAGCAGTACTTC | CASSQDLSGGAYEQYF
- | 12 | - | TRBJ2-7 | TRBV28 | TGTGCCAGCCTCGGAGACTCCTACGAGCAGTACTTC | CASLGDSYEQYF
once | 15 | TRBD1 | TRBJ2-7 | TRBV6-5 | TGTGCCAGCAGTTACTCGTTACAGGGGGCCTACGAGCAGTACTTC | CASSYSLQGAYEQYF
once | 15 | TRBD2 | TRBJ2-3 | TRBV2 | TGTGCCAGCAGTGTGGACGGGAGGGCCACAGATACGCAGTATTTT | CASSVDGRATDTQYF
- | 16 | TRBD2 | TRBJ2-2 | TRBV5-4 | TGTGCCAGCAGCTTCCTAGCGGGGGGTGGAGCCGGGGAGCTGTTTTTT | CASSFLAGGGAGELFF
- | 14 | - | TRBJ1-4 | TRBV14 | TGTGCCAGCAGCCACTTGGCCCCTAGGGAAAAACTGTTTTTT | CASSHLAPREKLFF
once | 14 | - | TRBJ2-7 | TRBV29-1 | TGCAGCGTCAAAACAGTGGGGGGCTCCTACGAGCAGTACTTC | CSVKTVGGSYEQYF
- | 16 | - | TRBJ1-2 | TRBV19 | TGTGCCACCAGTATAGGCACTTTCTCGAGTAACTATGGCTACACCTTC | CATSIGTFSSNYGYTF
- | 15 | TRBD1 | TRBJ2-2 | TRBV6-5 | TGTGCCAGCAGTAACCGACAGGGTGGCACCGGGGAGCTGTTTTTT | CASSNRQGGTGELFF
- | 16 | - | TRBJ2-3 | TRBV5-4 | TGTGCCAGCAGCTCCGGAAAGGGGAGGAGCACAGATACGCAGTATTTT | CASSSGKGRSTDTQYF
- | 12 | - | TRBJ2-1 | TRBV30 | TGTGCCTGGACAGGGTCTGGGAATGAGCAGTTCTTC | CAWTGSGNEQFF
- | 14 | - | TRBJ2-1 | TRBV5-1 | TGCGCCAGCAGTGTCCAGGGGCCTCGGGATGAGCAGTTCTTC | CASSVQGPRDEQFF
- | 16 | - | TRBJ2-3 | TRBV5-4 | TGTGCCAGCAGTTCGAGCAGGGATGTAGGCACAGATACGCAGTATTTT | CASSSSRDVGTDTQYF
- | 15 | - | TRBJ2-6 | TRBV6-4 | TGTGCCAGCAGAGAAACAGGCTCTGGGGCCAACGTCCTGACTTTC | CASRETGSGANVLTF
- | 13 | - | TRBJ2-7 | TRBV18 | TGTGCCAGCTCACCAGATAACAGGGCCGAGCAGTACTTC | CASSPDNRAEQYF
- | 13 | - | TRBJ1-6 | TRBV2 | TGTGCCAGCAGGGCCAGGGATATTTCACCCCTCCACTTT | CASRARDISPLHF
- | 15 | - | TRBJ1-1 | TRBV15 | TGTGCCACCAGCGGAGTCCCAGGGATTAGGGCTGAAGCTTTCTTT | CATSGVPGIRAEAFF
- | 17 | - | TRBJ2-6 | TRBV4-1 | TGCGCCAGCAGCCAAGATCTTGCAGTCTCTGGGGCCAACGTCCTGACTTTC | CASSQDLAVSGANVLTF
- | 13 | - | TRBJ1-4 | TRBV3-1/TRBV3-2 | TGTGCCAGCAGCCAATACAAGGAGGGGAGACTGTTTTTT | CASSQYKEGRLFF
- | 16 | TRBD2 | TRBJ2-3 | TRBV5-8 | TGTGCCAGCAGCTCGGTCGGGGGGGCGCGGGCAGATACGCAGTATTTT | CASSSVGGARADTQYF
once | 19 | TRBD1 | TRBJ2-3 | TRBV5-6 | TGTGCCAGCAGCTTGGGCGGGACAGGGTTCGTTGTTGGCACAGATACGCAGTATTTT | CASSLGGTGFVVGTDTQYF
- | 15 | - | TRBJ1-1 | TRBV4-3 | TGCGCCAGCAGCAACGCTCAACATGCAGGCGCCCAGGCTTTCTTT | CASSNAQHAGAQAFF
- | 14 | TRBD1 | TRBJ1-2 | TRBV29-1 | TGCAGCGTTGAAGACTGGACAGGGATCTATGGCTACACCTTC | CSVEDWTGIYGYTF
- | 16 | TRBD2 | TRBJ2-7 | TRBV5-1 | TGCGCCAGCAGCTTGGGGCCTAGCGGGAGCTCCTACGAGCAGTACTTC | CASSLGPSGSSYEQYF
- | 15 | TRBD1 | TRBJ1-1 | TRBV12-5 | TGTGCTAGTGGTTCTACTACAGGGGTTAGCACTGAAGCTTTCTTT | CASGSTTGVSTEAFF
- | 14 | - | TRBJ1-1 | TRBV3-1/TRBV3-2 | TGTGCCAGCAGCCGACCGGGACAGAACACTGAAGCTTTCTTT | CASSRPGQNTEAFF
- | 16 | TRBD1 | TRBJ2-5 | TRBV6-2/TRBV6-3 | TGTGCCAGCAGTTACGCCCAGGGGGCAGTTGGAGAGACCCAGTACTTC | CASSYAQGAVGETQYF
- | 15 | TRBD2 | TRBJ2-5 | TRBV6-1 | TGTGCCAGCAGTGAAGCGCGGACTAGCGGAGAGACCCAGTACTTC | CASSEARTSGETQYF
once | 16 | - | TRBJ2-1 | TRBV7-2 | TGTGCCAGCAGCTTAGGGCGGGGGCAAACATACAATGAGCAGTTCTTC | CASSLGRGQTYNEQFF
- | 14 | - | TRBJ2-5 | TRBV4-1 | TGCGCCAGCAGCCAAGAATCCGTCCAAGAGACCCAGTACTTC | CASSQESVQETQYF
- | 13 | - | TRBJ1-2 | TRBV7-9 | TGTGCCAGCAGCTTAGGAGCTAACTATGGCTACACCTTC | CASSLGANYGYTF
- | 13 | - | TRBJ2-7 | TRBV11-2 | TGTGCCAGCAGCTTAGTCGGTTCCTACGAGCAGTACTTC | CASSLVGSYEQYF
- | 15 | - | TRBJ2-7 | TRBV28 | TGTGCCAGCAGTTTATTATCGGGGGACTCCTACGAGCAGTACTTC | CASSLLSGDSYEQYF
- | 13 | - | TRBJ2-5 | TRBV19 | TGTGCCAGTAGCCAGGATAACCAAGAGACCCAGTACTTC | CASSQDNQETQYF
- | 14 | - | TRBJ2-2 | TRBV5-1 | TGCGCCAGCAGCTTCCCGAGCGGGCCCGGGGAGCTGTTTTTT | CASSFPSGPGELFF
- | 13 | - | TRBJ1-6 | TRBV10-1 | TGCGCCAGCACTTCCGGGAGAGATTCACCCCTCCACTTT | CASTSGRDSPLHF
once | 14 | TRBD1 | TRBJ2-7 | TRBV6-5 | TGTGCCAGCAGGGTACCGGGACAGGGGGGCGAGCAGTACTTC | CASRVPGQGGEQYF
- | 15 | - | TRBJ2-1 | TRBV5-6 | TGTGCCAGCAGCTTGGCCATCTGGAGGGGCAATGAGCAGTTCTTC | CASSLAIWRGNEQFF
- | 15 | TRBD2 | TRBJ2-5 | TRBV5-1 | TGCGCCAGCAGCTCCAAAACTAGCGAACCGGAGACCCAGTACTTC | CASSSKTSEPETQYF
- | 15 | - | TRBJ1-1 | TRBV3-1/TRBV3-2 | TGTGCCAGCAGCCCGGTTCGGGGTCTCGGAACTGAAGCTTTCTTT | CASSPVRGLGTEAFF
- | 14 | - | TRBJ2-2 | TRBV4-3 | TGCGCCAGCAGCCAAGACATGGGCCCCGGGGAGCTGTTTTTT | CASSQDMGPGELFF
- | 15 | TRBD2 | TRBJ2-2 | TRBV2 | TGTGCCAGCAGGGGGACTAGCGCAAACACCGGGGAGCTGTTTTTT | CASRGTSANTGELFF
- | 17 | - | TRBJ2-3 | TRBV21-1 | TGTGCCAGCAGCAAAGAACCGGGACAGCGAAACACAGATACGCAGTATTTT | CASSKEPGQRNTDTQYF
- | 15 | - | TRBJ1-3 | TRBV6-5 | TGTGCCAGCACCAACGGGGGGTTAAGTGGAAACACCATATATTTT | CASTNGGLSGNTIYF
- | 16 | - | TRBJ2-7 | TRBV27 | TGTGCCAGCAGTTTACAACCCGGGGACAACTCCTACGAGCAGTACTTC | CASSLQPGDNSYEQYF
- | 12 | TRBD1 | TRBJ1-4 | TRBV9 | TGTGCCAGCACCAGGGGGAATGAAAAACTGTTTTTT | CASTRGNEKLFF
- | 13 | - | TRBJ1-2 | TRBV7-9 | TGTGCCAGCAGCTTAGTTCACGGCGGTCCTCCCACCTTC | CASSLVHGGPPTF
- | 15 | TRBD1 | TRBJ2-2 | TRBV28 | TGTGCCAGCAGCGGAGAGCAGGGGGCGTCCGGGGAGCTGTTTTTT | CASSGEQGASGELFF
- | 16 | - | TRBJ2-3 | TRBV5-8 | TGTGCCAGCAGCTTGAGGGGGGGGGCTTACACAGATACGCAGTATTTT | CASSLRGGAYTDTQYF
once | 15 | TRBD1 | TRBJ2-5 | TRBV5-1 | TGCGCCAGCAGCAACAAAGGGACAGGGGCAGAGACCCAGTACTTC | CASSNKGTGAETQYF